These 26 T cell receptor beta chains came from one sample sequenced in a study of blood T cell repertoires in COVID-19. Method: immunoSEQ multiplex PCR; TCRdb's copy keeps in-frame clones and lacks some. The table has 130,000 or so clones, roughly 85% seen once. The specimen was peripheral blood. The receptors derive from a human donor in a cohort sampled during active COVID-19.

The CDR3 sequence is CASSPGQGGTDTQYF. The CDR3, as DNA: TGTGCCAGTAGTCCTGGACAGGGGGGGACAGATACGCAGTATTTT. The chain is built from TRBV19 and TRBJ2-3; TRBD1 aligns across 10 bases. Germline values: CDR1 LNHDA, CDR2 SQIVND (reference sequence). The trim removed 5 bases at V and 3 bases at J, leaving 5 bases unmatched. The CDR3 spans 15 residues.

This clone was observed once. The sample carries other DNA sequences with the same CDR3. This chain uses TRBV9 with TRBJ1-5; D ambiguous. The germline V gene encodes CDR1 SGDLS and CDR2 YYNGEE. This CDR3 has 13 residues. Between the trimmed V and J ends, which lost 3 bases and 0 bases, there was a span of 4 bases. The chain's CDR3 is CASSAYSNQPQHF. As DNA, the CDR3 is TGTGCCAGCAGCGCGTATAGCAATCAGCCCCAGCATTTT.

This clone appeared a few times. The gene calls are TRBV10-1 and TRBJ2-7, with D perhaps TRBD1 (6 bases). Trimming cost V 7 bases and J 2 bases, with 9 bases left between them. The CDR3 spans 12 residues. Per germline, CDR1 WNHNN and CDR2 SYGVQD (reference sequence). As DNA, the CDR3 is TGCGCCAGCACGGACAGCGCCTACGAGCAGTACTTC. Protein: CASTDSAYEQYF.

The chain employs TRBV6-5 and TRBJ2-3; a possible D gene is TRBD2 (6 bases). Deletions cut 4 bases from V and 2 bases from J, with 13 bases between. Germline V gene sequence: CDR1 MNHEY, CDR2 SVGAGI. CDR3 length: 15 residues. The CDR3: CASSSEGRSTDTQYF. The CDR3 bases are TGTGCCAGCAGTTCGGAGGGGAGGTCCACAGATACGCAGTATTTT.

The chain has TRBV13 and TRBJ2-1; possible D gene TRBD2, 5 bases. Trimming took off 5 bases at V and 0 bases at J, with 11 bases between the two ends. From germline, CDR1 is PRHDT and CDR2 FYEKMQ (reference sequence). The CDR3 covers 15 residues. Written as DNA, the CDR3 is TGTGCCAGCAGCCTTGGACTCGGCTCCTACAATGAGCAGTTCTTC. Translated, it gives CASSLGLGSYNEQFF.

This clone came up once. V usage is TRBV6-2 or TRBV6-3 and J usage is TRBJ2-5; 10 bases align to TRBD2. The junction had 2 bases not matched to a gene; V was cut back by 4 bases and J by 3 bases. The CDR3 is made up of 14 amino acids. Germline CDR1 and CDR2: MNHEY and SVGEGT. The CDR3 reads CASSFTSGKETQYF. The CDR3 bases are TGTGCCAGCAGTTTCACTAGCGGGAAAGAGACCCAGTACTTC.

The rearrangement joins TRBV6-6 to TRBJ2-1; 13 bases line up with TRBD2. The germline V gene has CDR1 MNHNY and CDR2 SVGAGI (reference sequence). The CDR3 runs to 16 residues. The V and J ends lost 7 bases and 10 bases, in that order; junction bases with no gene match: 13. The DNA for the CDR3 is TGTGCCAGCATCAAGGGGATAGGACTAGCGGGAGAAGAGCAGTTCTTC. Translation: CASIKGIGLAGEEQFF.

The V call is TRBV4-1, the J call TRBJ2-5; 10 nucleotides align to TRBD2. Germline-derived CDR1 and CDR2 are MGHRA and YSYEKL. This CDR3 contains 16 residues. V trimming: 4 bases; J trimming: 3 bases; junction bases outside the gene matches: 8. This CDR3 is CASSLRSLAGKETQYF. The CDR3 nucleotides read TGCGCCAGCAGCCTAAGATCACTAGCGGGGAAAGAGACCCAGTACTTC.

The chain combines TRBV30 with TRBJ2-1; D might be TRBD2 (7 bases). Germline V gene lookup returns CDR1 GTSNPN and CDR2 SVGIG (reference sequence). This CDR3 region has 14 residues. Trimming pared 2 bases from V and 2 bases from J, leaving 10 bases between. Here the CDR3 reads CAWSRGAAYNEQFF. In DNA form, the CDR3 reads TGTGCCTGGAGTCGGGGGGCGGCCTACAATGAGCAGTTCTTC.

The J gene is TRBJ2-3, the V gene TRBV12-3 or TRBV12-4; TRBD1 might be the D (5 bases). V lost 4 bases and J lost 3, with 5 bases in between. CDR3 size: 12 residues. CDR3 residues: CASSSGTDTQYF. CDR3 in DNA: TGTGCCAGCAGTTCAGGGACAGATACGCAGTATTTT.

The chain joins TRBV25-1 to TRBJ2-3, with D possibly matching TRBD1 (6 bases). The length of the CDR3 is 17 residues. The V and J ends lost 3 bases and 6 bases respectively, with 22 bases between them. The germline V gene has CDR1 MGHDK and CDR2 SYGVNS. DNA for the CDR3: TGTGCCAGCAGTGACTTACCCGGGACCCCTAGGGGGGATACGCAGTATTTT. It encodes CASSDLPGTPRGDTQYF.

The V gene is TRBV11-2, the J gene TRBJ1-5; 9 bases map to TRBD1. Germline V lookup: CDR1 SGHAT, CDR2 FQNNGV. J lost 2 bases, V lost 5 bases, and 13 bases had no gene match. This CDR3 has 18 residues. Here the CDR3 DNA reads TGTGCCAGCAGCCCCCTTTTGGGACAGGGAGCCGGCAATCAGCCCCAGCATTTT. Translating it yields CASSPLLGQGAGNQPQHF.

This clone was seen once. The chain joins TRBV7-3 to TRBJ2-7, with D possibly being TRBD1 (6 bases). This CDR3 region has 15 residues. Per germline, CDR1 SGHTA and CDR2 FQGTGA. Between the trimmed V and J ends, which lost 2 bases and 3 bases, there was a span of 14 bases. The CDR3 spells CASSLGGNENYEQYF. Here the CDR3 DNA reads TGTGCCAGCAGCTTAGGGGGCAACGAAAACTACGAGCAGTACTTC.

The chain joins TRBV12-3 or TRBV12-4 to TRBJ2-1; 7 bases align to TRBD1. With V trimmed by 5 bases and J by 11 bases, 3 bases remained unmatched. This CDR3 comprises 11 residues. CDR3 in amino acids: CASSRQGQQFF. CDR3 DNA: TGTGCCAGCAGTCGACAGGGACAGCAGTTCTTC.

The sample holds one count of this clone. The rearrangement links TRBV5-4 to TRBJ1-1, with TRBD1 as a possible D gene (6 bases). V gave up 4 bases and J gave up 6 bases, with 13 bases separating them. The CDR3 is made up of 13 amino acids. Germline CDR1 SGHNT, CDR2 YYREEE (reference sequence). The CDR3 DNA follows: TGTGCCAGCAGCCAGATCAGGGGACCTGAAGCTTTCTTT. Its translation is CASSQIRGPEAFF.

The chain joins TRBV5-6 to TRBJ2-1; TRBD2 agrees at 10 bases. The CDR3 is made up of 15 amino acids. CDR1 is SGHDT and CDR2 is YYEEEE in the germline V gene. Trimming removed 3 bases from V and 7 bases from J; junction bases left unmatched: 7. The CDR3: CASSSPGLAWNEQFF. DNA of the CDR3: TGTGCCAGCAGCTCCCCGGGACTAGCGTGGAATGAGCAGTTCTTC. Full variable domain (remainder filled in from reference TRBV5-6 and TRBJ2-1): DAGVTQSPTHLIKTRGQQVTLRCSPKSGHDTVSWYQQALGQGPQFIFQYYEEEERQRGNFPDRFSGHQFPNYSSELNVNALLLGDSALYLCASSSPGLAWNEQFFGPGTRLTVL.

V gene TRBV7-8 combines with J gene TRBJ2-1; D perhaps matches TRBD2 (6 bases). The germline V gene has CDR1 SGHVS and CDR2 FQNEAQ. The CDR3 is made up of 16 amino acids. Trimming stripped 1 base from V and 0 bases from J, with 10 bases between. The CDR3: CASSLESGFSYNEQFF. The CDR3 DNA reads TGTGCCAGCAGCTTAGAGAGCGGGTTCTCCTACAATGAGCAGTTCTTC.

This chain connects TRBV19 to TRBJ1-1; D remains ambiguous. V was shortened by 7 bases and J by 7 bases, with 13 bases between the two germline ends. Germline-derived CDR1 and CDR2 are LNHDA and SQIVND (reference sequence). The length of the CDR3 is 12 residues. The CDR3 bases are TGTGCCAGTAAGCGTTCGGGGAGTGAAGCTTTCTTT. Protein: CASKRSGSEAFF.

The chain uses TRBV19 and TRBJ1-5; 9 bases map to TRBD1. Germline CDR1 and CDR2: LNHDA and SQIVND (reference sequence). The CDR3 is 18 amino acids. V trimming: 1 base; J trimming: 5 bases; junction bases outside the gene matches: 12. CDR3 loop: CASSIGYTWTGEDQPQHF. In DNA form, the CDR3 reads TGTGCCAGTAGTATAGGTTATACTTGGACAGGGGAGGATCAGCCCCAGCATTTT. Drawing the rest from reference TRBV19 and TRBJ1-5, the complete variable domain is DGGITQSPKYLFRKEGQNVTLSCEQNLNHDAMYWYRQDPGQGLRLIYYSQIVNDFQKGDIAEGYSVSREKKESFPLTVTSAQKNPTAFYLCASSIGYTWTGEDQPQHFGDGTRLSIL.

The chain couples TRBV5-6 to TRBJ2-1; D gene ambiguous. Looked up from germline, CDR1 is SGHDT and CDR2 is YYEEEE. Trimming stripped 2 bases from V and 6 bases from J, with 12 bases between. There are 14 residues in the CDR3. CDR3 sequence: CASSFPLRGNEQFF. CDR3 coding DNA: TGTGCCAGCAGCTTTCCCCTACGCGGCAATGAGCAGTTCTTC. Supplemented by reference TRBV5-6 and TRBJ2-1, the full variable domain reads DAGVTQSPTHLIKTRGQQVTLRCSPKSGHDTVSWYQQALGQGPQFIFQYYEEEERQRGNFPDRFSGHQFPNYSSELNVNALLLGDSALYLCASSFPLRGNEQFFGPGTRLTVL.

This sequence joins TRBV6-2 or TRBV6-3 and TRBJ1-6; 7 bases line up with TRBD1. The V and J ends lost 0 bases and 12 bases, in that order; junction bases with no gene match: 11. Germline V gene sequence: CDR1 MNHEY, CDR2 SVGEGT. The CDR3 contains 16 residues. DNA of the CDR3: TGTGCCAGCAGTTACTCGACGGGACAGACCCGGCAACCCCTCCACTTT. This gives the protein CASSYSTGQTRQPLHF.

This clone is a singleton in its sample. The V and J genes are TRBV7-8 and TRBJ2-3; perhaps TRBD2 as D (6 bases). Trimming left V 4 bases short and J 4 bases short, with 15 bases between. This CDR3 contains 15 residues. Germline CDR1 is SGHVS and CDR2 is FQNEAQ. The CDR3 coding sequence is TGTGCCAGCAGCTCCCCCCGAGGGAGGCCAGATACGCAGTATTTT. It translates to CASSSPRGRPDTQYF.

V and J are TRBV6-5 and TRBJ2-3; 11 bases are shared with TRBD2. The length of the CDR3 is 15 residues. V lost 5 bases to trimming and J lost 4 bases; unmatched junction nucleotides: 5. Germline V gene sequence: CDR1 MNHEY, CDR2 SVGAGI. CDR3 DNA: TGTGCCAGCAGTCGACTAGCGGGGCGGTCAGATACGCAGTATTTT. Residues: CASSRLAGRSDTQYF.

The chain employs TRBV30 and TRBJ2-2, with 11 nucleotides matching TRBD2. V gave up 8 bases and J gave up 7 bases; unmatched junction bases: 9. Germline loops: CDR1 GTSNPN, CDR2 SVGIG (reference sequence). This CDR3 has 14 residues. In DNA form, the CDR3 reads TGTGCCAGTAGCGGGGGGGCTATTGACGGGGAGCTGTTTTTT. It is translated as CASSGGAIDGELFF.

This rearrangement joins TRBV19 to TRBJ1-1, with D tentatively TRBD1 (5 bases). V was trimmed by 5 bases and J by 0 bases, leaving 10 bases between them. CDR1 is LNHDA, CDR2 SQIVND, per germline (reference sequence). The CDR3 totals 14 residues. CDR3 nucleotide sequence: TGTGCCAGTAGTTACAGGATTATGAACACTGAAGCTTTCTTT. Its protein is CASSYRIMNTEAFF. Complete variable domain (other parts from reference TRBV19 and TRBJ1-1): DGGITQSPKYLFRKEGQNVTLSCEQNLNHDAMYWYRQDPGQGLRLIYYSQIVNDFQKGDIAEGYSVSREKKESFPLTVTSAQKNPTAFYLCASSYRIMNTEAFFGQGTRLTVV.

This clone was picked up one time. This chain connects TRBV9 to TRBJ2-7; D may be TRBD1 (6 bases). Germline CDR1 and CDR2: SGDLS and YYNGEE. The V and J ends lost 0 bases and 2 bases respectively, with 9 bases between them. The CDR3 runs 14 residues. CDR3 region: CASSVATGAYEQYF. CDR3 DNA sequence: TGTGCCAGCAGCGTAGCGACAGGCGCCTACGAGCAGTACTTC.